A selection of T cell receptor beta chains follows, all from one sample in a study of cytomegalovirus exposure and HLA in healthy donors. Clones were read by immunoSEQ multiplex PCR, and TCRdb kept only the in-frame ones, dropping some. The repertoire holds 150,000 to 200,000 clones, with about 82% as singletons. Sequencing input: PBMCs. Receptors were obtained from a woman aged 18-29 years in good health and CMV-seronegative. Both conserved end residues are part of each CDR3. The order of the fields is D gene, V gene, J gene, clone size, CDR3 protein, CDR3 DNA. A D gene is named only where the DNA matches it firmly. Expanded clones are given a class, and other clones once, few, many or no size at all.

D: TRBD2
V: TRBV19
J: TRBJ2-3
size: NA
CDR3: CASSLTSGGTDTQYF
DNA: TGTGCCAGTAGCCTGACTAGCGGAGGCACAGATACGCAGTATTTT

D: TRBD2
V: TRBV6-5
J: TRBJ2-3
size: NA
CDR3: CAASGGTSTDTQYF
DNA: TGTGCCGCGAGCGGGGGAACTAGCACAGATACGCAGTATTTT

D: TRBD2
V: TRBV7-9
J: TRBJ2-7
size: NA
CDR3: CASSPRGASGRAITHEQYF
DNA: TGTGCCAGCAGCCCCCGGGGAGCTAGCGGGAGGGCCATTACCCACGAGCAGTACTTC

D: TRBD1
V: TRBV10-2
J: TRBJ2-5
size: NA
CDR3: CASSGKGRTGGTTRQETQYF
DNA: TGCGCCAGCAGTGGTAAAGGGCGGACAGGGGGCACCACAAGGCAAGAGACCCAGTACTTC

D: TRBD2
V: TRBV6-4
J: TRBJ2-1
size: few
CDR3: CASSPGLAGGHNEQFF
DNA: TGTGCCAGCAGTCCGGGACTAGCGGGGGGGCACAATGAGCAGTTCTTC

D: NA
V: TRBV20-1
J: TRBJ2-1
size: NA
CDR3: CSGANNEQFF
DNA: TGCAGTGGAGCCAACAATGAGCAGTTCTTC

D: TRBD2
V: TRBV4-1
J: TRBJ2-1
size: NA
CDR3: CASSQEGSLAGLPSYNEQFF
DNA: TGCGCCAGCAGCCAAGAAGGTTCGCTAGCGGGACTCCCTTCCTACAATGAGCAGTTCTTC

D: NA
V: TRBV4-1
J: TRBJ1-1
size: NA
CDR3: CASSQRTNRPPEAFF
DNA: TGCGCCAGCAGCCAAAGGACGAACAGGCCACCCGAAGCTTTCTTT

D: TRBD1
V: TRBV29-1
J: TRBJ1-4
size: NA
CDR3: CSVDIQGREKLFF
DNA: TGCAGCGTTGATATACAGGGGCGTGAAAAACTGTTTTTT

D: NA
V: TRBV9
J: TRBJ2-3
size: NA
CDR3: CASSPGPQGSTDTQYF
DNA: TGTGCCAGCAGCCCCGGGCCCCAGGGTAGCACAGATACGCAGTATTTT

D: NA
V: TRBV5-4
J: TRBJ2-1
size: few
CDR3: CASSDTGSIEQFF
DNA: TGTGCCAGCAGCGATACAGGTTCGATTGAGCAGTTCTTC

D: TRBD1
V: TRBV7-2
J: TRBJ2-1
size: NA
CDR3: CASSPDRGRENEQFF
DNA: TGTGCCAGCAGCCCCGACAGGGGGCGAGAAAATGAGCAGTTCTTC

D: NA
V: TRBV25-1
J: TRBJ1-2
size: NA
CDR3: CAIVGGFGDGYTF
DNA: TGTGCCATAGTAGGGGGATTCGGGGATGGCTACACCTTC

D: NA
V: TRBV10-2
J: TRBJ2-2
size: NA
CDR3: CASRLARDGELFF
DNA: TGCGCCAGCAGGCTAGCTCGCGACGGGGAGCTGTTTTTT

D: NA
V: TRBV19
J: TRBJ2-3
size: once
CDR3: CASSTEKENTQYF
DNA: TGTGCCAGTAGTACCGAGAAGGAGAATACGCAGTATTTT

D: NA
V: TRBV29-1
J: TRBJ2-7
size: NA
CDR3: CSVEDVPAYEQYF
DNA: TGCAGCGTTGAAGATGTGCCAGCCTACGAGCAGTACTTC

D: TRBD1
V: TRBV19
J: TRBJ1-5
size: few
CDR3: CASSQLTGGSQPQHF
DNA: TGTGCCAGTAGTCAACTAACAGGGGGCAGTCAGCCCCAGCATTTT

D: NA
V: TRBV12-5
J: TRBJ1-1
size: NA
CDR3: CASGPFRGEAFF
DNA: TGTGCTAGTGGCCCGTTTAGGGGTGAAGCTTTCTTT

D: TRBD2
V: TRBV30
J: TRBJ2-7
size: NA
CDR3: CAWSVPGGISYEQYF
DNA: TGTGCCTGGAGTGTACCGGGGGGGATCTCCTACGAGCAGTACTTC

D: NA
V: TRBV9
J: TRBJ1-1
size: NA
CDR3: CASSVDGGPLSAFF
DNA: TGTGCCAGCAGCGTAGATGGGGGCCCCCTCTCAGCTTTCTTT

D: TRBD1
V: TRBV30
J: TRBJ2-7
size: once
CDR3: CAWSFGQGASYEQYF
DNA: TGTGCCTGGAGTTTCGGACAGGGGGCTTCCTACGAGCAGTACTTC

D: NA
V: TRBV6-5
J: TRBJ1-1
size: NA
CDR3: CASSPLGGSTEAFF
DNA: TGTGCCAGCAGCCCCTTGGGAGGTAGCACTGAAGCTTTCTTT

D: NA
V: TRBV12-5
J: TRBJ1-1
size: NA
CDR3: CASGSVDPGQANTEAFF
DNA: TGTGCTAGTGGCTCCGTAGATCCGGGACAAGCAAACACTGAAGCTTTCTTT

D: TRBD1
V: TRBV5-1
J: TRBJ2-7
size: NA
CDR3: CASNRDRGTYEQYF
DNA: TGCGCCAGCAATCGGGACAGGGGGACCTACGAGCAGTACTTC

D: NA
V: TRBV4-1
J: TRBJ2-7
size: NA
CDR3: CASSHGIANSPTSYEQYF
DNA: TGCGCCAGCAGCCACGGGATAGCCAACTCCCCCACCTCGTACGAGCAGTACTTC

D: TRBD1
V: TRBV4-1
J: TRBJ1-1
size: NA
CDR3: CASSRRGTANTEAFF
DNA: TGCGCCAGCAGCCGGCGAGGGACAGCTAACACTGAAGCTTTCTTT

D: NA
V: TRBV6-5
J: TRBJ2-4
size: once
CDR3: CASSSGALAKNIQYF
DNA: TGTGCCAGCAGCTCAGGGGCCCTAGCCAAAAACATTCAGTACTTC

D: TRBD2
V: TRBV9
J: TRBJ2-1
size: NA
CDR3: CASSSTAGGLYEQFF
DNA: TGTGCCAGCAGCAGTACCGCGGGGGGTTTGTATGAGCAGTTCTTC

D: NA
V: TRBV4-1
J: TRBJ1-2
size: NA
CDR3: CASSLLSSGDYGYTF
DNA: TGCGCCAGCAGCCTTCTTAGCAGTGGAGACTATGGCTACACCTTC

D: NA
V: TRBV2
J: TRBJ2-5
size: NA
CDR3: CASSEGPINGETQYF
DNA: TGTGCCAGCAGTGAAGGCCCTATCAACGGGGAGACCCAGTACTTC

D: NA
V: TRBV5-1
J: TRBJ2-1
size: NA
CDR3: CASSLEAGQSSYNEQFF
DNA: TGCGCCAGCAGCTTGGAGGCGGGGCAGAGCTCCTACAATGAGCAGTTCTTC

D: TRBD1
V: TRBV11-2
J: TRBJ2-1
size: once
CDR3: CASSLGDRPEQFF
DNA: TGTGCCAGCAGCTTAGGGGACAGGCCTGAGCAGTTCTTC

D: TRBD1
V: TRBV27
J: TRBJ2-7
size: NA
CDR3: CASSLSAPRQGATYEQYF
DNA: TGTGCCAGCAGTTTATCGGCCCCGCGACAGGGGGCCACCTACGAGCAGTACTTC

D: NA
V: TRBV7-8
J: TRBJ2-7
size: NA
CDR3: CASSFGEYYEQYF
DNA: TGTGCCAGCAGCTTCGGGGAATACTACGAGCAGTACTTC

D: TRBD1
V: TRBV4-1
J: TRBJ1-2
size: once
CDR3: CASSQADRANYGYTF
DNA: TGCGCCAGCAGCCAAGCGGACAGGGCTAACTATGGCTACACCTTC

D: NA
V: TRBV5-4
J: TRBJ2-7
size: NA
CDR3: CASRSPGQDEQYF
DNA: TGTGCCAGCAGGTCCCCGGGACAAGACGAGCAGTACTTC

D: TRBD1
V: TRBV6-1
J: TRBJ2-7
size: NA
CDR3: CASSVDRGRYEQYF
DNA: TGTGCCAGCAGTGTGGACAGGGGACGTTACGAGCAGTACTTC

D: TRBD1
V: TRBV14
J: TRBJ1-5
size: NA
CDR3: CASSRKGAGQPQHF
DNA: TGTGCCAGCAGCCGGAAGGGGGCCGGGCAGCCCCAGCATTTT

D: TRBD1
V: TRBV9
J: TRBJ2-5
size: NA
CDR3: CASSQSGGAGETQYF
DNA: TGTGCCAGCAGCCAATCAGGGGGCGCGGGGGAGACCCAGTACTTC

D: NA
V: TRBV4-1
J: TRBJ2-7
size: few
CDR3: CASSQGQGGTYEQYF
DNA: TGCGCCAGCAGCCAAGGTCAGGGGGGAACCTACGAGCAGTACTTC

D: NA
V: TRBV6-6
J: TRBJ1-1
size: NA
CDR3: CASSTGQTLMNTEAFF
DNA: TGTGCCAGCAGTACCGGACAGACCCTGATGAACACTGAAGCTTTCTTT

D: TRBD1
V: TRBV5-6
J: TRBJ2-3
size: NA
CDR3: CASSAGTGFTDTQYF
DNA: TGTGCCAGCAGCGCCGGGACAGGGTTCACAGATACGCAGTATTTT

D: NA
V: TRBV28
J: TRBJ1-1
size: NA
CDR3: CASSLGGWDNSEAFF
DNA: TGTGCCAGCAGTTTGGGGGGGTGGGATAATTCTGAAGCTTTCTTT

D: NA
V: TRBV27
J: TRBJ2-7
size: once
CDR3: CASSLQGARPYEQYF
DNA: TGTGCCAGCAGTTTACAAGGGGCACGGCCCTACGAGCAGTACTTC

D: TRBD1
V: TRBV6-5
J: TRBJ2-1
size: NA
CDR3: CASSFRGHEQFF
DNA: TGTGCCAGCAGTTTTAGGGGGCATGAGCAGTTCTTC

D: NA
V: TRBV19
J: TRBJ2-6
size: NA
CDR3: CASSVDSYGANVLTF
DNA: TGTGCCAGTAGTGTAGACAGTTATGGGGCCAACGTCCTGACTTTC

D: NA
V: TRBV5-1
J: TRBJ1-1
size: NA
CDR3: CASSWGDGNTEAFF
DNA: TGCGCCAGCAGCTGGGGGGACGGGAACACTGAAGCTTTCTTT

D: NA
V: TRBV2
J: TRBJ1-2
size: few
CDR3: CASRNRGSGYTF
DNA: TGTGCCAGCAGAAATAGGGGTAGTGGCTACACCTTC